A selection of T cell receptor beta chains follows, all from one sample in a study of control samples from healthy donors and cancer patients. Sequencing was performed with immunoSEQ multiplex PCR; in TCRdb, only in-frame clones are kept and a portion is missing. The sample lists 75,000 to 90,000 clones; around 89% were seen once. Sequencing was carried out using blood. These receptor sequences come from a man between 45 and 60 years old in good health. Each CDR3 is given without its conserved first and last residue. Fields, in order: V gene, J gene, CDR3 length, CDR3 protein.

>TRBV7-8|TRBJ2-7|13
ASSLAQSGAYEQY
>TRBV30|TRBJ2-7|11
AWSAGQGYEQY
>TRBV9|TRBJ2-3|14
ASSEISGGSIDTQY
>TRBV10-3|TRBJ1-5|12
AISGNSGNQPQH
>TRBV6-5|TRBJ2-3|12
ASRQDRVGDTQY
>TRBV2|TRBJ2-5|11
ASSEGVVETQY
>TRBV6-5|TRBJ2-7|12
ASSPRLATYEQY
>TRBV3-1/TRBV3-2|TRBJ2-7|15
ASSQGTSGGLSYEQY
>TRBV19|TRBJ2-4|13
ASSDRGLWISIQY
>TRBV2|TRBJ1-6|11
ASQSRYNSPLH
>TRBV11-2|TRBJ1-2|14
ASSYPEGGGDYGYT
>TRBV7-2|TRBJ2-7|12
ASSSGGKGYEQY
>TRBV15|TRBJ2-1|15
ATSRDRPAGGNNEQF
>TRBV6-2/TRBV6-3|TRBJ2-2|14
ASSLSTGAGSGELF
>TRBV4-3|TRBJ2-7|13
ASSQGTDGNYEQY
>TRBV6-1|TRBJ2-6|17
ASSEHLGQGFSGANVLT
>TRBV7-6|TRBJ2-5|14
ASSLIGLKYQETQY
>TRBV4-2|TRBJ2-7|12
ASSHGTGINEQY
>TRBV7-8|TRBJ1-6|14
ASKDGVGSYNSPLH
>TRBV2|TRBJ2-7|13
ASSVAGTSPYEQY
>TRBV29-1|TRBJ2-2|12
SVERHPDTGELF
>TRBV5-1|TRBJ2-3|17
ASSWGAWLAGGLLDTQY
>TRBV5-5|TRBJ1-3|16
ASSLEGTGPFSGNTIY
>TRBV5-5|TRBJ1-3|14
ASSNLPGDPGNTIY
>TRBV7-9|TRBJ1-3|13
ASNEEALAGNTIY
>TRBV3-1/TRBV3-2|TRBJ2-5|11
ASRAGTMETQY
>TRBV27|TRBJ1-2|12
ASRGEFWKGGYT
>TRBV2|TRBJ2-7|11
ASSGQASYEQY
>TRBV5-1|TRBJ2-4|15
ASSLAGTSGAKNIQY
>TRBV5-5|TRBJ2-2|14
ASSPGLAGVTGELF
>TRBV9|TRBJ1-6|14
ASSTTSGTVNSPLH